This T cell receptor beta chain was recorded in a study of Ad26.COV2.S vaccination and SARS-CoV-2 variants. The sample's treatment: about 20 received Ad26.COV2.S at low or high dose, single or two shots; several received placebo; per-sample allocation not given. Samples came from day 63 after the first vaccine or placebo injection. Regarding this clone: Its specificity is unknown.

Assay: immunoSEQ multiplex PCR; the TCRdb copy retains only in-frame clones and omits some. The sample has about 440,000 clones; about 90% are singletons. Regarding the study as a whole: Breadth of non-spike TCRs did not differ between vaccinees and placebo recipients.

Trimming removed 3 bases from V and 7 bases from J, with 7 bases in between. Germline V CDR1 and CDR2: SGHTS, YDEGEE. This CDR3 region has 11 residues. This receptor was taken from a person aged 18-65 years who received the Ad26.COV2.S COVID-19 vaccine or a placebo. Sequenced here: peripheral blood, sampled in a trial of Ad26.COV2.S vaccine versus placebo. The chain recombines TRBV5-8 with TRBJ1-1; unclear D gene. Written as DNA, the CDR3 is TGTGCCAGCAGCTCGGGGTTTGAAGCTTTCTTT. Protein product: CASSSGFEAFF.